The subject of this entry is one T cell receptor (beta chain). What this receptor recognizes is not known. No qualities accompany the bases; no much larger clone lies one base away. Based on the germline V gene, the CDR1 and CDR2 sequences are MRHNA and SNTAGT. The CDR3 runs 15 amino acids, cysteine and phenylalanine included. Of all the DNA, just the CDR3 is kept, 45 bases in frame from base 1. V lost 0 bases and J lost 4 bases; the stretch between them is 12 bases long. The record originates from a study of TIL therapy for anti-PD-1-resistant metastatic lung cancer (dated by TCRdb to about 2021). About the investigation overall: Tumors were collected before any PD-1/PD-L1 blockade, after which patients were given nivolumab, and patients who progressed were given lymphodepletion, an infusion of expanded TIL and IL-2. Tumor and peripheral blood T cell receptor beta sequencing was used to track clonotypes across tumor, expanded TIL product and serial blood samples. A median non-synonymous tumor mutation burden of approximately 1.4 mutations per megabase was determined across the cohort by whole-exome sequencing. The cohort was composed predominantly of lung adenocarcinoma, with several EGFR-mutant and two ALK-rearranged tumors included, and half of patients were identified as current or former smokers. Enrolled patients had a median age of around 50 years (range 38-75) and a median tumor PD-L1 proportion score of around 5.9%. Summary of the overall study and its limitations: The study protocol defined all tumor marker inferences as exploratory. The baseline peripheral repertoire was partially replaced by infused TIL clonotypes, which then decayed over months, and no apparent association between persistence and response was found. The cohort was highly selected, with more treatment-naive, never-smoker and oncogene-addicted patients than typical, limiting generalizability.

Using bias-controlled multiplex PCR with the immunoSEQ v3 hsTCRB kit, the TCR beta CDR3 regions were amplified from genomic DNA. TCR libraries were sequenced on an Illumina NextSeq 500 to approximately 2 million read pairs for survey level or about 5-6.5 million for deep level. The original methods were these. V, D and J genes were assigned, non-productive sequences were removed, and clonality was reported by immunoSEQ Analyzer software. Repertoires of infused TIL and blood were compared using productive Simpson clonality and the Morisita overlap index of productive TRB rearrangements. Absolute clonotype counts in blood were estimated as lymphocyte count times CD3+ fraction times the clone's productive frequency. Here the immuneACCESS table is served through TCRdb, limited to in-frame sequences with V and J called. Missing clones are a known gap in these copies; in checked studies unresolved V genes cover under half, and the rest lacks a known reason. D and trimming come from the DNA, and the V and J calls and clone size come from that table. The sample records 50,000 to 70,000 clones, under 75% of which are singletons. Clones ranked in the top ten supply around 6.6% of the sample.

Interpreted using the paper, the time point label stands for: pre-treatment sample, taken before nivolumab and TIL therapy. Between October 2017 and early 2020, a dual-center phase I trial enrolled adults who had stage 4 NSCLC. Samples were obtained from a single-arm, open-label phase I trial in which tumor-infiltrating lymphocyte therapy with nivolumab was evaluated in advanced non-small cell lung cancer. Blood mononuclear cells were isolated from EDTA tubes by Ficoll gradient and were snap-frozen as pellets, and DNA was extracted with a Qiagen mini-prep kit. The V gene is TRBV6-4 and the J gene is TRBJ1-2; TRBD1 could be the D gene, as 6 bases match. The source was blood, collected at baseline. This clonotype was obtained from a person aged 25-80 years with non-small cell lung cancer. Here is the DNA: TGTGCCAGCAGTGACTCGTCAGGGGCCCTCTATGGCTACACCTTC. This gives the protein CASSDSSGALYGYTF.